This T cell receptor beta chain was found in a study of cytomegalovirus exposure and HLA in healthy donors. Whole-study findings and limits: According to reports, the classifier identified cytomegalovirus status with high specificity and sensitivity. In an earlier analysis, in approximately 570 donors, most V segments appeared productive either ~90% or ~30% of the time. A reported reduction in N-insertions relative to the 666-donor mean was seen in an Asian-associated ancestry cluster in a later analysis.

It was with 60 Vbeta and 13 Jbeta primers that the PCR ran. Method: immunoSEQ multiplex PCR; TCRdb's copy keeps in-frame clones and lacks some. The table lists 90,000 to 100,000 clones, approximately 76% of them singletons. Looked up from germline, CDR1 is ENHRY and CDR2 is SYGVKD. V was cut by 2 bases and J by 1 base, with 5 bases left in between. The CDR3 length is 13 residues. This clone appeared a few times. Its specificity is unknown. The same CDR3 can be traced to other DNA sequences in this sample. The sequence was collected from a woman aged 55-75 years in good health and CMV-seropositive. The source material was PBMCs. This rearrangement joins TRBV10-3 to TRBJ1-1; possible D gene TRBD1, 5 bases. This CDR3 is CAISEGANTEAFF. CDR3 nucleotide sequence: TGTGCCATCAGTGAGGGGGCGAACACTGAAGCTTTCTTT.